This T cell receptor (beta chain) was retrieved from a study of monozygotic twins with inflammatory bowel disease. Whole-study findings and limits: The data did not back a single strong IBD-associated clonotype or signal.

TCRdb reprocessed the 5' RACE reads, keeping one entry per CDR3 protein, no DNA. This repertoire comprises some 170,000 distinct CDR3 sequences; its ten largest clones make up 2.4%. Points on this clonotype: What it binds is not known.

This CDR3 spans 15 amino acids. Per germline, CDR1 MNHNS and CDR2 SASEGT. The sequence derives from a human donor with ulcerative colitis or Crohn's disease, or a healthy co-twin of an affected twin (not recorded which). Sample: blood. V is TRBV6-1 and J is TRBJ2-1; TCRdb names TRBD1, which stays unverified in the absence of DNA. CDR3 amino acids: CASSPTGSAYNEQFF.